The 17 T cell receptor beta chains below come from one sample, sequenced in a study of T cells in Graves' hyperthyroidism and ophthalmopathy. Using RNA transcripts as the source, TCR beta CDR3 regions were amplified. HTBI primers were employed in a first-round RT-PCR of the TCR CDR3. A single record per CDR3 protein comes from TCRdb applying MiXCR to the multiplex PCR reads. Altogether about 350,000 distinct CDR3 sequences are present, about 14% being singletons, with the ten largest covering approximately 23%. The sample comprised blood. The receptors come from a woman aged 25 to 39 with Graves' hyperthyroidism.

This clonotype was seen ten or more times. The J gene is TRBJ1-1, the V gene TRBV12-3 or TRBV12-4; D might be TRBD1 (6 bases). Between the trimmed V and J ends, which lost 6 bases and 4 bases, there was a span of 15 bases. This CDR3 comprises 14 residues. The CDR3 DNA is TGTGCCAGCAGCCAACAGGGTCGAGCCACTGAAGCTTTCTTT. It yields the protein CASSQQGRATEAFF.

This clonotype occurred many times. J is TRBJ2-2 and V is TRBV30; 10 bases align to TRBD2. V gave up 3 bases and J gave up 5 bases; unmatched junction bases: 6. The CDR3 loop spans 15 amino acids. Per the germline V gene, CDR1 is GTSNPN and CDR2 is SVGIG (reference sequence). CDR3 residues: CAWRVAGGDTGELFF. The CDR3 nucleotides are TGTGCCTGGAGAGTAGCGGGAGGTGATACCGGGGAGCTGTTTTTT.

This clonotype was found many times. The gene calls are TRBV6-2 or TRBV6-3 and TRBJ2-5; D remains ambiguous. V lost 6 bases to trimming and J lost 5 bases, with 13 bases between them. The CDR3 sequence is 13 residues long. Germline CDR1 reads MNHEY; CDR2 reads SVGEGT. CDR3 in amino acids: CASRYGRAETQYF. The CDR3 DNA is TGTGCCAGCAGGTACGGTAGAGCGGAGACCCAGTACTTC.

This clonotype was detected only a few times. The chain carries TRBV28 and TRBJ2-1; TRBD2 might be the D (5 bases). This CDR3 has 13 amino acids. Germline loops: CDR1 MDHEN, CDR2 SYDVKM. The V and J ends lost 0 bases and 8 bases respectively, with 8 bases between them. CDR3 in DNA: TGTGCCAGCAGTTTATGGTCCGGGGATGAGCAGTTCTTC. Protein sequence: CASSLWSGDEQFF.

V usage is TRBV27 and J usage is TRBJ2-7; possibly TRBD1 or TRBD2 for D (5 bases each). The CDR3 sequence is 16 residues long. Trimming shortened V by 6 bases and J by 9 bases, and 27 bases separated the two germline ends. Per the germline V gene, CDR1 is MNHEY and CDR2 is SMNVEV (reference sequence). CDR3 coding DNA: TGTGCCAGCAGACCCTACCCGGGACCCGTACGATTCGTGCAGTACTTC. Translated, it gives CASRPYPGPVRFVQYF.

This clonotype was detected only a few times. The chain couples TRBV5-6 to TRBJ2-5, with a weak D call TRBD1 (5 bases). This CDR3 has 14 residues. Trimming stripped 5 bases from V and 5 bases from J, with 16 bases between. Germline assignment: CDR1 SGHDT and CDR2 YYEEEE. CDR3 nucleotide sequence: TGTGCCAGCAGGCGACTTGCAGGGTTGGAGACCCAGTACTTC. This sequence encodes CASRRLAGLETQYF.

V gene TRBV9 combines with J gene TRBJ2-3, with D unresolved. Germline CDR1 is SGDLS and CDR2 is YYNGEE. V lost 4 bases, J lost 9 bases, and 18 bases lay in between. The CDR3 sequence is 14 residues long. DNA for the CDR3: TGTGCCAGCAGCCCCCGTCGTGACTCCGGAACGCAGTATTTT. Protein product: CASSPRRDSGTQYF.

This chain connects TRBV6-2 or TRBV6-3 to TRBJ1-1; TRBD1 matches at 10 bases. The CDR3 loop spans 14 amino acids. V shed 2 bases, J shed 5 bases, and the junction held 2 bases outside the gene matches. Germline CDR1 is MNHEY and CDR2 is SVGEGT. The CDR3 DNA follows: TGTGCCAGCAGTTACCGGACAGGGGGGACTGAAGCTTTCTTT. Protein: CASSYRTGGTEAFF.

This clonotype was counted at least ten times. This chain's CDR3 is CASSEGGLSYGYTF. The CDR3 DNA follows: TGCGCCAGCAGTGAAGGAGGGCTCAGCTATGGCTACACCTTC. The rearrangement uses TRBV10-2 and TRBJ1-2, with unresolved D. The V gene's germline CDR1 is WSHSY and CDR2 SAAADI. Trimming cost V 3 bases and J 4 bases, with 12 bases left between them. The CDR3 covers 14 residues.

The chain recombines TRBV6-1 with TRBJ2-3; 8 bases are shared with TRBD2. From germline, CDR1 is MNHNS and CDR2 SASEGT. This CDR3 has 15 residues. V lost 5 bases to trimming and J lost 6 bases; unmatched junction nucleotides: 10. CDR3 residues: CASSYAGGASDTQYF. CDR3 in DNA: TGTGCCAGCAGTTACGCGGGAGGTGCCTCGGATACGCAGTATTTT.

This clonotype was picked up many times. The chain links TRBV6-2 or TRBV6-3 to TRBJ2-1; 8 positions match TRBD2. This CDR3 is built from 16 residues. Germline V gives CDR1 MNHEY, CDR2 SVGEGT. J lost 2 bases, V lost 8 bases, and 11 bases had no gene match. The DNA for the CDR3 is TGTGCCAGCTATTTTGTAGCGGGAAACCCCTACAATGAGCAGTTCTTC. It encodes CASYFVAGNPYNEQFF.

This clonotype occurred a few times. CDR3 amino acids: CAISESPFERASSYNEQFF. For the CDR3, the DNA is TGTGCCATCAGTGAGTCTCCCTTTGAGCGGGCCAGCTCCTACAATGAGCAGTTCTTC. This chain joins TRBV10-3 and TRBJ2-1, with D possibly being TRBD2 (6 bases). This CDR3 comprises 19 residues. Germline CDR1 and CDR2: ENHRY and SYGVKD. The V end lost 0 bases, the J end lost 0 bases, and 18 bases lay between the germline ends.

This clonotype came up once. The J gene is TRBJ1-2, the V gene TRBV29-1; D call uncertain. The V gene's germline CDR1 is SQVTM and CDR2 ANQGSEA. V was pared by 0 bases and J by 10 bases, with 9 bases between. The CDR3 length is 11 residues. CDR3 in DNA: TGCAGCGTTGAAGAACCCGCAGCCTACACCTTC. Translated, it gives CSVEEPAAYTF.

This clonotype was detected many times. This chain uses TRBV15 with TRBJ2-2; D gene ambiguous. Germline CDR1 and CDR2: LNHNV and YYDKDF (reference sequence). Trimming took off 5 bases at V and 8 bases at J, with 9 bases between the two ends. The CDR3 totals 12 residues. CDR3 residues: CATSPIGGELFF. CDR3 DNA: TGTGCCACCAGCCCGATCGGTGGGGAGCTGTTTTTT.

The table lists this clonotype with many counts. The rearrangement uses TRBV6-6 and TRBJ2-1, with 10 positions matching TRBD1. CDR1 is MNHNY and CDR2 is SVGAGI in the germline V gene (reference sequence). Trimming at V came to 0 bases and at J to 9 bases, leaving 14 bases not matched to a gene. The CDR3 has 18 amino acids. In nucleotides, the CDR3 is TGTGCCAGCAGTTACTCGATCTCAGGACAGGGGGTATCGGGTGAGCAGTTCTTC. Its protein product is CASSYSISGQGVSGEQFF.

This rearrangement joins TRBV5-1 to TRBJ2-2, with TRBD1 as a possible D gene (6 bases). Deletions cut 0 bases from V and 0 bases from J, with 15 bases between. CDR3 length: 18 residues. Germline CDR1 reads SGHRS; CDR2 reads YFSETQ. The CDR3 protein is CASSLAKGQGSNTGELFF. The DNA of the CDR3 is TGCGCCAGCAGCTTGGCAAAGGGGCAGGGGTCGAACACCGGGGAGCTGTTTTTT.

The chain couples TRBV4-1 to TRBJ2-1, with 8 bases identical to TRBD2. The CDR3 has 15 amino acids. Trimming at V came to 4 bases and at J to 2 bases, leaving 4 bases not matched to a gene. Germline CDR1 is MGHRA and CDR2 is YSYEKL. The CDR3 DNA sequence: TGCGCCAGCAGCCTGGGACTAGGAACCTACAATGAGCAGTTCTTC. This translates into CASSLGLGTYNEQFF.